The 27 T cell receptor beta chains presented below share a single source sample, sequenced in a study of cytomegalovirus exposure and HLA in healthy donors. It was with 60 Vbeta and 13 Jbeta primers that the PCR ran. The method was immunoSEQ multiplex PCR; TCRdb's version includes in-frame clones alone and lacks a portion of them. The sample carries about 150,000 clones, more than 60% recorded once. Sequencing was carried out using PBMCs. The source of these receptors is a woman aged 40 to 50 in good health and CMV-seronegative.

This chain links TRBV5-1 with TRBJ1-4, with TRBD1 matching over 7 bases. Trimming took 0 bases from V and 6 from J; bases not matched to a gene: 5. The CDR3 totals 15 residues. Germline assignment: CDR1 SGHRS and CDR2 YFSETQ. CDR3 loop: CASSLVEGGDEKLFF. In nucleotides, the CDR3 is TGCGCCAGCAGCTTGGTAGAAGGGGGCGATGAAAAACTGTTTTTT.

CDR3 nucleotides: TGCGCCAGTGGGTACAGGGACCTCTACAATGAGCAGTTCTTC. This gives the protein CASGYRDLYNEQFF. V and J are TRBV5-1 and TRBJ2-1; weak D call: TRBD1 (6 bases). V lost 8 bases to trimming and J lost 3 bases, with 15 bases between them. In germline, CDR1 is SGHRS, CDR2 YFSETQ. The CDR3 sequence is 14 residues long.

This chain uses TRBV4-1 with TRBJ1-2; 7 nucleotides match TRBD1. V shed 5 bases and J 8 bases; nucleotides not matched to a gene: 11. Germline lookup yields CDR1 MGHRA and CDR2 YSYEKL. The CDR3 extends over 14 amino acids. The DNA of the CDR3 is TGCGCCAGCAGCACAGACAGGGTAGGGCTCGGCTACACCTTC. It translates to CASSTDRVGLGYTF.

V and J are TRBV19 and TRBJ2-7, with D tentatively TRBD2 (6 bases). Germline CDR1 is LNHDA and CDR2 is SQIVND (reference sequence). This CDR3 has 13 residues. V was clipped by 1 base and J by 3 bases, with 7 bases between them. The CDR3 DNA follows: TGTGCCAGTAGTATAGGGGAGGTCTACGAGCAGTACTTC. Translating gives CASSIGEVYEQYF.

This chain's CDR3 is CASSLQGGNTIYF. CDR3 coding DNA: TGTGCCAGCAGCTTACAGGGAGGAAACACCATATATTTT. The J gene is TRBJ1-3, the V gene TRBV6-6, with D possibly being TRBD1 (6 bases). This CDR3 region has 13 residues. CDR1 MNHNY and CDR2 SVGAGI come from the germline V gene (reference sequence). Trimming shortened V by 6 bases and J by 4 bases, and 10 bases separated the two germline ends.

This chain joins TRBV27 and TRBJ1-5, with D perhaps TRBD1 (6 bases). CDR3 size: 15 residues. CDR1 and CDR2 from the germline V gene are MNHEY and SMNVEV (reference sequence). Trimming removed 6 bases at V and 5 bases at J, with 17 bases between. The CDR3 is CASRPAGTTDQPQHF. The CDR3 region has the DNA TGTGCCAGCAGGCCCGCCGGGACAACTGATCAGCCCCAGCATTTT.

The chain employs TRBV9 and TRBJ2-7, with a tentative D call TRBD1 (6 bases). In germline, CDR1 is SGDLS, CDR2 YYNGEE. Trimming took off 0 bases at V and 5 bases at J, with 15 bases between the two ends. This CDR3 is 15 amino acids long. In nucleotides, the CDR3 is TGTGCCAGCAGCGTAGGCGGACAGATAGTCCACGAGCAGTACTTC. Protein product: CASSVGGQIVHEQYF.

V is TRBV10-1 and J is TRBJ2-1; maybe TRBD1 (6 bases). The V and J ends lost 0 bases and 6 bases respectively, with 15 bases between them. The CDR3 runs to 16 residues. Germline V gene data show CDR1 as WNHNN and CDR2 as SYGVQD (reference sequence). CDR3 bases: TGCGCCAGCAGTGAGTCGAAGGGGATAGGGGGCAATGAGCAGTTCTTC. As protein: CASSESKGIGGNEQFF.

The chain is built from TRBV5-6 and TRBJ2-5; TRBD1 might be the D (6 bases). The germline V and J ends were trimmed by 0 bases and 13 bases, with 16 bases remaining between them. Germline V gene sequence: CDR1 SGHDT, CDR2 YYEEEE. The CDR3 has 13 residues. Here the CDR3 reads CASSLGPGEGGYF. CDR3 nucleotides: TGTGCCAGCAGCTTGGGGCCAGGGGAAGGGGGGTACTTC. The whole variable domain, filled in from reference TRBV5-6 and TRBJ2-5, reads DAGVTQSPTHLIKTRGQQVTLRCSPKSGHDTVSWYQQALGQGPQFIFQYYEEEERQRGNFPDRFSGHQFPNYSSELNVNALLLGDSALYLCASSLGPGEGGYFGPGTRLLVL.

The chain is built from TRBV11-3 and TRBJ1-4, with 8 bases identical to TRBD1. The germline V gene has CDR1 SGHNT and CDR2 YENEEA. Germline trimming cut 4 bases from V and 10 bases from J; bases unmatched to any gene: 8. The CDR3 runs to 14 residues. CDR3 protein: CASSSDRVTGKLFF. The DNA for the CDR3 is TGTGCCAGCAGCTCGGACAGGGTAACGGGAAAACTGTTTTTT. The whole variable domain, remainder taken from reference TRBV11-3 and TRBJ1-4, is EAGVVQSPRYKIIEKKQPVAFWCNPISGHNTLYWYLQNLGQGPELLIRYENEEAVDDSQLPKDRFSAERLKGVDSTLKIQPAELGDSAVYLCASSSDRVTGKLFFGSGTQLSVL.

The rearrangement uses TRBV5-1 and TRBJ1-6, with TRBD1 matching 7 bases. There are 17 residues in the CDR3. CDR1 is SGHRS and CDR2 is YFSETQ in the germline V gene. V dropped 4 bases and J dropped 0; count of bases not matched to a gene: 7. CDR3 loop: CASSLQGMSSYNSPLHF. Written as DNA, the CDR3 is TGCGCCAGCAGCCTACAGGGGATGAGCTCCTATAATTCACCCCTCCACTTT.

This chain links TRBV9 with TRBJ2-1; D gene uncertain. Trimming stripped 3 bases from V and 0 bases from J, with 16 bases between. Per germline, CDR1 SGDLS and CDR2 YYNGEE. The CDR3 extends over 17 amino acids. CDR3 DNA: TGTGCCAGCAGCGAAACCACTCCCTCGAGCTCCTACAATGAGCAGTTCTTC. This gives the protein CASSETTPSSSYNEQFF.

The V gene is TRBV30, the J gene TRBJ1-1; no definite D call. Deletions cut 5 bases from V and 1 base from J, with 11 bases between. Germline V gene sequence: CDR1 GTSNPN, CDR2 SVGIG (reference sequence). The CDR3 covers 13 residues. The CDR3 DNA is TGTGCCTGGTCTGTTAATAGGAACACTGAAGCTTTCTTT. Amino acids: CAWSVNRNTEAFF.

The CDR3 DNA is TGTGCCAGCAGTCTTCGGGAGAACACCGGGGAGCTGTTTTTT. It translates to CASSLRENTGELFF. The chain couples TRBV27 to TRBJ2-2; possible D gene TRBD2, 5 bases. The CDR3 runs 14 residues. V gave up 5 bases and J gave up 1 base, with 8 bases separating them. Germline V gene sequence: CDR1 MNHEY, CDR2 SMNVEV (reference sequence).

The chain links TRBV6-1 to TRBJ2-2, with 11 bases lining up with TRBD1. CDR1 MNHNS and CDR2 SASEGT come from the germline V gene. This CDR3 is built from 14 residues. The V and J ends lost 7 bases and 7 bases, in that order; junction bases with no gene match: 5. CDR3 loop: CASKGQGVNGELFF. CDR3 DNA: TGTGCCAGCAAGGGACAGGGGGTGAACGGGGAGCTGTTTTTT.

The chain employs TRBV4-1 and TRBJ2-7, with D hard to call. The CDR3 is 17 amino acids. Trimming left V 4 bases short and J 0 bases short, with 19 bases between. Germline CDR1 MGHRA, CDR2 YSYEKL. CDR3 in DNA: TGCGCCAGCAGCCCAAGAGGCGACTTGTCGAGCTCCTACGAGCAGTACTTC. It yields the protein CASSPRGDLSSSYEQYF.

This chain uses TRBV13 with TRBJ2-3; D is ambiguous. The CDR3 sequence is 14 residues long. Trimming removed 7 bases at V and 3 bases at J, with 14 bases between. Per the germline V gene, CDR1 is PRHDT and CDR2 is FYEKMQ (reference sequence). The CDR3 DNA sequence: TGTGCCAGCACCCAGAGGTCTCGGACAGATACGCAGTATTTT. Residues: CASTQRSRTDTQYF.

This clone was found a few times. This chain uses TRBV29-1 with TRBJ2-5; tentative D call: TRBD2 (5 bases). The V gene's germline CDR1 is SQVTM and CDR2 ANQGSEA. The CDR3 runs 13 residues. Trimming left V 4 bases short and J 2 bases short, with 11 bases between. CDR3: CSVAGGRQETQYF. The CDR3 nucleotides are TGCAGCGTTGCGGGCGGGCGACAAGAGACCCAGTACTTC.

The chain is built from TRBV19 and TRBJ2-7; TRBD2 might be the D (5 bases). Trimming cost V 3 bases and J 3 bases, with 12 bases left between them. CDR3 size: 14 residues. In germline, CDR1 is LNHDA, CDR2 SQIVND (reference sequence). This chain's CDR3 is CASSIEPSFYEQYF. The CDR3 nucleotides read TGTGCCAGTAGTATTGAACCTAGCTTCTACGAGCAGTACTTC.

The V gene is TRBV11-2, the J gene TRBJ2-1; 11 nucleotides align to TRBD2. V lost 5 bases, J lost 6 bases, and 6 bases stayed unmatched. This CDR3 has 15 amino acids. The germline V gene encodes CDR1 SGHAT and CDR2 FQNNGV. The CDR3 DNA reads as TGTGCCAGCAGCGTCCTAGCGGGAGGACTCAATGAGCAGTTCTTC. It is translated as CASSVLAGGLNEQFF.

The chain has TRBV19 and TRBJ1-5, with 9 bases aligning to TRBD1. Trimming at V came to 3 bases and at J to 0 bases, leaving 12 bases not matched to a gene. The CDR3 sequence is 19 residues long. In germline, CDR1 is LNHDA, CDR2 SQIVND (reference sequence). The CDR3 is CASSMRRGQGLNSNQPQHF. CDR3 DNA sequence: TGTGCCAGTAGTATGAGGAGAGGACAGGGGCTAAATAGCAATCAGCCCCAGCATTTT. Drawing the rest from reference TRBV19 and TRBJ1-5, the complete variable domain is DGGITQSPKYLFRKEGQNVTLSCEQNLNHDAMYWYRQDPGQGLRLIYYSQIVNDFQKGDIAEGYSVSREKKESFPLTVTSAQKNPTAFYLCASSMRRGQGLNSNQPQHFGDGTRLSIL.

The rearrangement uses TRBV5-8 and TRBJ1-2; a possible D gene is TRBD1 (5 bases). The CDR3 contains 14 residues. V was trimmed by 0 bases and J by 2 bases, leaving 8 bases between them. Germline assignment: CDR1 SGHTS and CDR2 YDEGEE. In DNA form, the CDR3 reads TGTGCCAGCAGCTTGGGACAGTTAAACTATGGCTACACCTTC. It encodes CASSLGQLNYGYTF.

The genes are TRBV7-9 and TRBJ2-7; 10 bases line up with TRBD1. This CDR3 has 14 amino acids. Trimming cost V 1 base and J 7 bases; bases outside gene matches: 4. Germline V gene lookup returns CDR1 SEHNR and CDR2 FQNEAQ (reference sequence). CDR3 DNA: TGTGCCAGCAGCTTAGGGACAGGGGGACGGGAGCAGTACTTC. Translating it yields CASSLGTGGREQYF.

J is TRBJ1-1 and V is TRBV5-1; no clear D gene. CDR1 is SGHRS, CDR2 YFSETQ, per germline. The CDR3 has 14 residues. Trimming shortened V by 0 bases and J by 2 bases, and 8 bases separated the two germline ends. CDR3 protein: CASSLDARNTEAFF. The CDR3 region has the DNA TGCGCCAGCAGCTTGGATGCCAGAAACACTGAAGCTTTCTTT.

V usage is TRBV27 and J usage is TRBJ2-3; tentative D call: TRBD2 (6 bases). The CDR3 is 14 amino acids. The germline V gene has CDR1 MNHEY and CDR2 SMNVEV (reference sequence). V was trimmed by 4 bases and J by 2 bases, leaving 10 bases between them. CDR3 region: CASSWREPTDTQYF. The CDR3 DNA sequence: TGTGCCAGCAGTTGGAGGGAACCCACAGATACGCAGTATTTT.

This chain uses TRBV2 with TRBJ2-2, with 10 positions matching TRBD1. Per germline, CDR1 SNHLY and CDR2 FYNNEI. The CDR3 runs 15 residues. The junction had 7 bases not matched to a gene; V was cut back by 6 bases and J by 6 bases. This CDR3 is CASSMDRGVAGELFF. The CDR3 nucleotides are TGTGCCAGCAGCATGGACAGGGGGGTGGCCGGGGAGCTGTTTTTT.

J is TRBJ1-4 and V is TRBV19, with 10 bases aligning to TRBD1. Germline V gene sequence: CDR1 LNHDA, CDR2 SQIVND (reference sequence). The CDR3 totals 17 residues. With 4 bases clipped from V and 0 bases from J, the junction kept 5 bases outside the gene matches. The CDR3 loop is CASSTGQGVATNEKLFF. In DNA, the CDR3 is TGTGCCAGTAGTACCGGACAGGGGGTCGCAACTAATGAAAAACTGTTTTTT.